Below are 15 T cell receptor beta chains sequenced from a single sample in a study of OX40 agonist ivuxolimab in advanced cancers. Libraries were prepared by immunoSEQ multiplex PCR; TCRdb keeps only in-frame clonotypes and omits some of them. The profile covers some 35,000 clones, with around 80% appearing a single time and less than 30% taken by the ten largest. The specimen comprised CD4+ or CD8+ T cells sorted from blood, sampled in a trial of the OX40 agonist ivuxolimab. These receptors were taken from an adult with an advanced solid tumor such as melanoma, head and neck, liver or kidney cancer.

The V gene is TRBV28, the J gene TRBJ1-2; D is unresolved. Germline CDR1 and CDR2: MDHEN and SYDVKM. With 2 bases removed from V and 8 bases from J, the gap between germline ends came to 12 bases. The CDR3 runs 13 residues. The CDR3 DNA sequence: TGTGCCAGCAGTTTAAGGGCAGGAAAAGGCTACACCTTC. This sequence encodes CASSLRAGKGYTF.

The V call is TRBV6-5, the J call TRBJ1-1, with TRBD1 identical over 8 bases. Germline assignment: CDR1 MNHEY and CDR2 SVGAGI. The V gene end was trimmed by 6 bases and the J gene end by 10 bases; junction bases not matched to a gene: 4. There are 11 residues in the CDR3. CDR3 amino acids: CASRDREGAFF. CDR3 nucleotide sequence: TGTGCCAGCAGGGACAGGGAGGGAGCTTTCTTT.

This sequence joins TRBV18 and TRBJ1-1, with a possible D match to TRBD1 (6 bases). This CDR3 contains 13 residues. CDR1 KGHSH and CDR2 LQKENI come from the germline V gene. V lost 0 bases to trimming and J lost 11 bases, with 13 bases between them. The CDR3 loop is CASSPPNGGSAFF. The CDR3 region has the DNA TGTGCCAGCTCACCACCGAACGGGGGCTCGGCTTTCTTT.

The rearrangement uses TRBV5-5 and TRBJ1-2, with 7 positions matching TRBD1. In germline, CDR1 is SGHKS, CDR2 YYEKEE (reference sequence). The CDR3 sequence is 14 residues long. After removal of 4 bases from V and 8 bases from J, the junction contained 11 bases not matched to a gene. CDR3 residues: CASSDGTARGGYTF. The CDR3 DNA reads as TGTGCCAGCAGCGACGGGACAGCTCGCGGGGGCTACACCTTC. The full variable domain, rest sourced from reference TRBV5-5 and TRBJ1-2, is DAGVTQSPTHLIKTRGQQVTLRCSPISGHKSVSWYQQVLGQGPQFIFQYYEKEERGRGNFPDRFSARQFPNYSSELNVNALLLGDSALYLCASSDGTARGGYTFGSGTRLTVV.

This rearrangement joins TRBV25-1 to TRBJ1-6; no definite D call. V shed 6 bases and J shed 7 bases, with 16 bases lying between them. The germline gives CDR1 MGHDK, CDR2 SYGVNS. The CDR3 length is 15 residues. The CDR3 loop reads CASRPSTYGNSPLHF. In DNA form, the CDR3 reads TGTGCCAGCAGGCCATCGACATACGGGAATTCACCCCTCCACTTT.

The chain links TRBV6-6 to TRBJ1-5, with 12 bases matching TRBD1. Trimming took 6 bases from V and 11 from J; bases not matched to a gene: 5. CDR1 and CDR2 from the germline V gene are MNHNY and SVGAGI (reference sequence). The CDR3 has 13 residues. The CDR3 here is CASRGQGAEAQHF. The CDR3 coding sequence is TGTGCCAGCAGGGGACAGGGGGCGGAGGCCCAGCATTTT.

This clone has just a few counts. V gene TRBV10-1 combines with J gene TRBJ2-3; TRBD1 aligns across 9 bases. Germline loops: CDR1 WNHNN, CDR2 SYGVQD (reference sequence). The CDR3 is made up of 13 amino acids. J gave up 15 bases and V 2 bases, and 9 bases lay outside the gene matches. CDR3 residues: CASSELDTGGVYF. In DNA, the CDR3 is TGCGCCAGCAGTGAGCTTGATACAGGGGGCGTATATTTT.

The chain links TRBV19 to TRBJ1-1; TRBD1 is a possible D gene (5 bases). Trimming cost V 7 bases and J 2 bases, with 11 bases left between them. Germline V gene data show CDR1 as LNHDA and CDR2 as SQIVND (reference sequence). The CDR3 runs to 13 residues. For the CDR3, the DNA is TGTGCCAGTAAGAGGGGTTTTAACACTGAAGCTTTCTTT. Encoded protein: CASKRGFNTEAFF.

V usage is TRBV7-6 and J usage is TRBJ1-6; 10 positions match TRBD1. Germline lookup yields CDR1 SGHVS and CDR2 FNYEAQ. V dropped 5 bases and J dropped 7; count of bases not matched to a gene: 8. CDR3 length equals 16 residues. The CDR3 sequence: CASSPFRDRGNSPLHF. The CDR3 bases are TGTGCCAGCAGCCCATTCAGGGACAGGGGAAATTCACCCCTCCACTTT.

This clone was recorded a few times. The V gene is TRBV10-3, the J gene TRBJ1-2; TRBD1 is a possible D gene (6 bases). In germline, CDR1 is ENHRY, CDR2 SYGVKD. With 3 bases removed from V and 4 bases from J, the gap between germline ends came to 9 bases. There are 13 residues in the CDR3. CDR3 sequence reads: CAISDGGGYGYTF. CDR3 bases: TGTGCCATCAGTGACGGAGGGGGCTATGGCTACACCTTC.

This rearrangement joins TRBV2 to TRBJ1-5; no clear D gene. V shed 7 bases and J shed 3 bases, with 4 bases lying between them. The CDR3 has 11 residues. Germline CDR1 reads SNHLY; CDR2 reads FYNNEI. In DNA form, the CDR3 reads TGTGCCAGCATTTACAATCAGCCCCAGCATTTT. Its protein product is CASIYNQPQHF.

This clone is medium-sized by share. The CDR3 DNA reads as TGTGCCAGCAGCACGATAGCGGGGGAGAGCGCAGATACGCAGTATTTT. This sequence encodes CASSTIAGESADTQYF. The chain has TRBV28 and TRBJ2-3; 9 bases match TRBD2. CDR3 length: 16 residues. V lost 6 bases and J lost 4; bases outside the gene matches: 11. Germline CDR1 reads MDHEN; CDR2 reads SYDVKM.

The chain is built from TRBV11-2 and TRBJ2-3; unclear D gene. The germline V gene encodes CDR1 SGHAT and CDR2 FQNNGV. This CDR3 contains 11 residues. V dropped 5 bases and J dropped 2 bases, with 2 bases sitting between them. The CDR3 DNA sequence: TGTGCCAGCAGCGCCACAGATACGCAGTATTTT. Its protein product is CASSATDTQYF.

This clone was picked up a small number of times. The rearrangement links TRBV2 to TRBJ1-6; D is uncertain. The germline gives CDR1 SNHLY, CDR2 FYNNEI. The length of the CDR3 is 12 residues. Between the trimmed V and J ends, which lost 8 bases and 7 bases, there was a span of 9 bases. DNA of the CDR3: TGTGCCAGCGGACTTGTCAATTCACCCCTCCACTTT. Its protein product is CASGLVNSPLHF.

The V gene is TRBV30, the J gene TRBJ1-6; the D gene is possibly TRBD1 (5 bases). This CDR3 is built from 13 residues. Germline-derived CDR1 and CDR2 are GTSNPN and SVGIG (reference sequence). V was pared by 1 base and J by 10 bases, with 11 bases between. The DNA for the CDR3 is TGTGCCTGGAGTGCAGCAGGGATGTCACCCCTCCACTTT. This gives the protein CAWSAAGMSPLHF.